The clone carrying this TCR beta chain appeared many times. The CDR3 is 12 residues long. The V end was cut by 6 bases, the J end by 9 bases, with 13 bases between. Germline CDR1 SGDLS, CDR2 YYNGEE. Which cohort a participant joined came from the clinical history participants gave. The data derive from a study of blood T cell repertoires in COVID-19. Study in general: From the United States, Italy and Spain came samples of acute and convalescent COVID-19. PBMCs, B-cell-depleted T cells, or T cells were the source of the cDNA or gDNA that made up the material.

Assay used: immunoSEQ multiplex PCR; TCRdb lists only in-frame clones, some missing. The repertoire holds about 400,000 clones, about nine tenths seen once, with 1.7% in the top ten. The sequencing sample was made of PBMCs or T cells enriched from blood (not recorded which). The TCR originated in a woman between 25 and 40 years old who had recovered from COVID-19. The chain employs TRBV9 and TRBJ2-4; no reliable D call. CDR3 residues: CASTKPGGIQYF. The DNA for the CDR3 is TGTGCCAGCACCAAACCGGGTGGCATTCAGTACTTC. The full variable domain, its missing parts supplied by reference TRBV9 and TRBJ2-4, is DSGVTQTPKHLITATGQRVTLRCSPRSGDLSVYWYQQSLDQGLQFLIQYYNGEERAKGNILERFSAQQFPDLHSELNLSSLELGDSALYFCASTKPGGIQYFGAGTRLSVL.